The clone carrying this T cell receptor (beta chain) was seen just once. Its antigen is undetermined. The data belong to a study of cytomegalovirus exposure and HLA in healthy donors. About the research overall: In a later analysis, it was reported that the approximately 120 validation repertoires had been produced on the same platform as the 600 to 850 repertoires belonging to the first cohort. Study observations and caveats: Cytomegalovirus status was reportedly diagnosed by the classifier with high sensitivity and specificity.

Repertoires were generated with immunoSEQ multiplex PCR, while TCRdb's copy carries only in-frame clones and drops some. The sample carries around 150,000 clones, 84% recorded once. The ends were cut back, 4 bases at V and 1 base at J, with 8 bases in the middle. The CDR3 totals 14 residues. CDR1 is ENHRY, CDR2 SYGVKD, per germline. The clonotype was recovered from a man aged 30 to 45 in good health and CMV-seropositive. The chain recombines TRBV10-3 with TRBJ1-3, with D maybe TRBD1 (6 bases). The sequenced sample was PBMCs. The CDR3, as DNA: TGTGCCATCAGTGGGGACATATCTGGAAACACCATATATTTT. Its translation: CAISGDISGNTIYF.